The T cell receptor (beta chain) described here comes from a study of shared clonotypes between healthy human individuals. In the study's own analysis: Filtering differed because ImmunoSEQ produced junction-only sequences that carried no quality scores. Produced via immunoSEQ multiplex PCR; TCRdb's table is partial and in-frame only. V, J and clone size are taken as reported in that table, and D and trimming were inferred from the DNA itself. The table has around 1.9 million clones, around 93% seen once. CD45RO negativity and positive selection for CCR7 defined naive CD8 cells, a population that excluded terminally differentiated effector memory CD45RA+ cells. Healthy HIV-negative adults with no recent acute infections or vaccinations were recruited as donors. Germline loops: CDR1 DFQATT, CDR2 SNEGSKA (reference sequence). The CDR3 spans 11 residues. Germline trimming cut 5 bases from V and 8 bases from J; bases unmatched to any gene: 3.

The sequencing sample was made of naive CD8+ T cells from PBMCs. The source is a man aged 18 to 30 in good health. Some clones in this sample may be carry-over from other donors' samples. The rearrangement uses TRBV20-1 and TRBJ1-2; 9 nucleotides agree with TRBD1. CDR3 DNA: TGCAGTGCTTGGACAGGGGACGGCTACACCTTC. Translated: CSAWTGDGYTF.